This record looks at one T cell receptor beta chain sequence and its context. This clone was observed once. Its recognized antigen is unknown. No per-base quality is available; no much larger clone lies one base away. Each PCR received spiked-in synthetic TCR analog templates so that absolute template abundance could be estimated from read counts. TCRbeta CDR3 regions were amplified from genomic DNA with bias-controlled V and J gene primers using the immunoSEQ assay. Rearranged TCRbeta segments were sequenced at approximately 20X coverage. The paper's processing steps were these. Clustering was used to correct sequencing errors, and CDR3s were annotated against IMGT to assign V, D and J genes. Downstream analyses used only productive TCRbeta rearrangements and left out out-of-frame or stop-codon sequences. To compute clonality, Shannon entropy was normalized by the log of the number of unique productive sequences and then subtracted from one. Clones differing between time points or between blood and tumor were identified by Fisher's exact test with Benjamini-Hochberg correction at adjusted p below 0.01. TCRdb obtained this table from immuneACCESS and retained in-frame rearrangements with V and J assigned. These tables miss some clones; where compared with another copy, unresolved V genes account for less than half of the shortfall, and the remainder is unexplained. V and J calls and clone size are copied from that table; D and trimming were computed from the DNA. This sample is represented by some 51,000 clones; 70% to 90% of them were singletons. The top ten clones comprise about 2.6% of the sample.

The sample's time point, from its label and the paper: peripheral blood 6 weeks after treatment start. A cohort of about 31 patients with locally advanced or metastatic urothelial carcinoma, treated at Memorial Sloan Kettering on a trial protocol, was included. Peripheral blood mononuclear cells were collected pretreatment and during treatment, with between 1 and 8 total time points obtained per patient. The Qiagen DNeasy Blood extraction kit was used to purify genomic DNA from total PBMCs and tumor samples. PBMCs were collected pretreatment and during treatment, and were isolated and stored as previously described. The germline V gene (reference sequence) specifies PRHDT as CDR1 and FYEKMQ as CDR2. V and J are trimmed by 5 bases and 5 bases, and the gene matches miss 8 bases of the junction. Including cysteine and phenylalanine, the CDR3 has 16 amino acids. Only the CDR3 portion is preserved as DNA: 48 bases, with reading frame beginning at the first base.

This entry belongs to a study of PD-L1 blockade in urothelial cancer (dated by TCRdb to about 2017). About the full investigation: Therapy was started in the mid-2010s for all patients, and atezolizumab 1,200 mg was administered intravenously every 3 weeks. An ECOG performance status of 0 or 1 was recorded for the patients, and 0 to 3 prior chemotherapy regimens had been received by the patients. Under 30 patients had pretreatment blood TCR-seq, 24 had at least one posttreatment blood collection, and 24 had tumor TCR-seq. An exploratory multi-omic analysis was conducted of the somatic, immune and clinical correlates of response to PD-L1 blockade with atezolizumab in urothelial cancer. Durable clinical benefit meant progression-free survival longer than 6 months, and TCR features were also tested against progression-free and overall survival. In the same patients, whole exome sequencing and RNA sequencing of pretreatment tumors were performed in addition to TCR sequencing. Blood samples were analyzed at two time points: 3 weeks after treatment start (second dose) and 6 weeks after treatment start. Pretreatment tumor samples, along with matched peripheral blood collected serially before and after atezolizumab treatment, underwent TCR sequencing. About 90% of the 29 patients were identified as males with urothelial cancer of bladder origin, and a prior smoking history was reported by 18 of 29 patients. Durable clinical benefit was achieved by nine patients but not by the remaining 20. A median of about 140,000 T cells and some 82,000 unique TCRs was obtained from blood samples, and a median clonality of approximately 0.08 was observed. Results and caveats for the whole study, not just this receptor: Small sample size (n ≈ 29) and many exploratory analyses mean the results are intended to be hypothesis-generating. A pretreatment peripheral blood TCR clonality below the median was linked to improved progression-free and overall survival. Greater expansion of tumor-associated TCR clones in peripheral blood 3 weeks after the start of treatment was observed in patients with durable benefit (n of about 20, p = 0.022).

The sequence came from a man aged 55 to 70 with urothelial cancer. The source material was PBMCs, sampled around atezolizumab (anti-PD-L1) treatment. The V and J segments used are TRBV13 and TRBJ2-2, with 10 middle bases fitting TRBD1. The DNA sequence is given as TGTGCCAGCAGCCTGCCGACAGGGGGCTCGACCGGGGAGCTGTTTTTT. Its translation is CASSLPTGGSTGELFF. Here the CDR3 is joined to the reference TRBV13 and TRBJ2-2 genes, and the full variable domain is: AAGVIQSPRHLIKEKRETATLKCYPIPRHDTVYWYQQGPGQDPQFLISFYEKMQSDKGSIPDRFSAQQFSDYHSELNMSSLELGDSALYFCASSLPTGGSTGELFFGEGSRLTVL.